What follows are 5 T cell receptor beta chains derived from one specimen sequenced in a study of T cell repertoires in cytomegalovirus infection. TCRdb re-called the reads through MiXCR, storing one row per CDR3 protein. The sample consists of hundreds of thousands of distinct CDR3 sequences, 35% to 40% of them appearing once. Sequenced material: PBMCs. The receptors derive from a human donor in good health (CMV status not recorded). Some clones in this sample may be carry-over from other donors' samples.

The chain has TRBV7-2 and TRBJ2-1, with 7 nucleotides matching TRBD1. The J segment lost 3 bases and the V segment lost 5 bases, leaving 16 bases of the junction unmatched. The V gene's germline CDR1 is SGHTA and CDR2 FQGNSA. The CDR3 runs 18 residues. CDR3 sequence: CASSGDSFTPTDYNEQFF. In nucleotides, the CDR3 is TGTGCCAGCAGCGGGGACAGTTTTACCCCAACAGACTACAATGAGCAGTTCTTC.

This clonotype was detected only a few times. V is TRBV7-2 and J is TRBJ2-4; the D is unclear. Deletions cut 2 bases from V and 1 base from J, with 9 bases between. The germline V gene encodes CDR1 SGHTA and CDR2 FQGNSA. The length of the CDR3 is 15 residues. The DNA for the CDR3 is TGTGCCAGCAGCTTATCTGTCCAGGCCAAAAACATTCAGTACTTC. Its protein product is CASSLSVQAKNIQYF.

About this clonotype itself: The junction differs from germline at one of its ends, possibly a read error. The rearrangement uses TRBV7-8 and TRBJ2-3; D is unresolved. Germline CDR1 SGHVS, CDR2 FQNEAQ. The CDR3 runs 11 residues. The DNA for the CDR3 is TGTGACAGCATCGTTACAGATACGCAGTATTTT. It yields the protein CDSIVTDTQYF.

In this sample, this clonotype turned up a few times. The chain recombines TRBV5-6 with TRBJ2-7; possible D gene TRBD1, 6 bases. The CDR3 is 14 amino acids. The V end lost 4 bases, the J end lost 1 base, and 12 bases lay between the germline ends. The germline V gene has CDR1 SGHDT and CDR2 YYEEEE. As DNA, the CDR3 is TGTGCCAGCAGCGGAGAGGGGGAATCCTACGAGCAGTACTTC. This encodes CASSGEGESYEQYF.

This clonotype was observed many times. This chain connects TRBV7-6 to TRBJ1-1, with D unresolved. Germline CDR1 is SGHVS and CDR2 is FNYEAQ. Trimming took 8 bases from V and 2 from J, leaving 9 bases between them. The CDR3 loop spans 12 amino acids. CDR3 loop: CASSAENTEAFF. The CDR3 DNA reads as TGTGCCAGCTCGGCAGAAAACACTGAAGCTTTCTTT.